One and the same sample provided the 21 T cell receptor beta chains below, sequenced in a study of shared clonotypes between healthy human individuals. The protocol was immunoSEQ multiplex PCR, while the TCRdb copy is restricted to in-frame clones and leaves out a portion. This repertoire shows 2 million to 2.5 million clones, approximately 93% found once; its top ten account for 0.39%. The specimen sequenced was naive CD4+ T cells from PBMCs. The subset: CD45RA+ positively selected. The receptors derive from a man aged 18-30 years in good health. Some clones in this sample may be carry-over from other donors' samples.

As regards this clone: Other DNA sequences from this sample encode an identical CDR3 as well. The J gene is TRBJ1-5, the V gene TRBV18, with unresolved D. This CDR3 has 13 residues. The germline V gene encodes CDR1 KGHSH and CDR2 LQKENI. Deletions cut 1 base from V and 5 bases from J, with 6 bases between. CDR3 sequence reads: CASSPLLDQPQHF. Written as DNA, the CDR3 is TGTGCCAGCTCACCACTGTTGGATCAGCCCCAGCATTTT.

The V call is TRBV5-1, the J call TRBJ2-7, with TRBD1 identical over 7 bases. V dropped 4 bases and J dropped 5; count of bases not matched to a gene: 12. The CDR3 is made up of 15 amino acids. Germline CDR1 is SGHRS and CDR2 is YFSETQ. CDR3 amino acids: CASSLTGDPRNEQYF. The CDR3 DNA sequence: TGCGCCAGCAGCCTAACAGGGGATCCGCGTAACGAGCAGTACTTC.

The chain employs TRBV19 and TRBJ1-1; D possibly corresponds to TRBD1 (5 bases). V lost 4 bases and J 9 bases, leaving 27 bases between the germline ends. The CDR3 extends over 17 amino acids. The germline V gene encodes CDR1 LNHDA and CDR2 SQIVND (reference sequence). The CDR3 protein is CASSRRGPTGLVGKAFF. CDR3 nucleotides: TGTGCCAGTAGTAGGAGGGGCCCCACAGGACTTGTCGGGAAAGCTTTCTTT.

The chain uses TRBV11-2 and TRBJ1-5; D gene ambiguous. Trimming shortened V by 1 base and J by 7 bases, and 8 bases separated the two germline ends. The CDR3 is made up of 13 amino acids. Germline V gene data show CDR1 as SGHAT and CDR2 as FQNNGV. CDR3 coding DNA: TGTGCCAGCAGCTTAGCGCTCGGGCAGCCCCAGCATTTT. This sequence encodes CASSLALGQPQHF. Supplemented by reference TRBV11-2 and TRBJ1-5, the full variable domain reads EAGVAQSPRYKIIEKRQSVAFWCNPISGHATLYWYQQILGQGPKLLIQFQNNGVVDDSQLPKDRFSAERLKGVDSTLKIQPAKLEDSAVYLCASSLALGQPQHFGDGTRLSIL.

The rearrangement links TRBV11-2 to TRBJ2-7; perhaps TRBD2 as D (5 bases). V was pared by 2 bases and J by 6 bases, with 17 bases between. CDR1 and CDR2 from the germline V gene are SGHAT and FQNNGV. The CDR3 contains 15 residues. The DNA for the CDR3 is TGTGCCAGCAGCTTACGACTACTAGTCAGCAGCGAGCAGTACTTC. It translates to CASSLRLLVSSEQYF.

In nucleotides, the CDR3 is TGTGCCAGCAGCTGGGGGCTAGCGGGAGAGGAGCAGTTCTTC. As protein: CASSWGLAGEEQFF. The chain carries TRBV7-2 and TRBJ2-1; 10 bases map to TRBD2. The CDR3 is 14 residues long. The junction had 7 bases not matched to a gene; V was cut back by 4 bases and J by 10 bases. CDR1 and CDR2 (germline): SGHTA, FQGNSA.

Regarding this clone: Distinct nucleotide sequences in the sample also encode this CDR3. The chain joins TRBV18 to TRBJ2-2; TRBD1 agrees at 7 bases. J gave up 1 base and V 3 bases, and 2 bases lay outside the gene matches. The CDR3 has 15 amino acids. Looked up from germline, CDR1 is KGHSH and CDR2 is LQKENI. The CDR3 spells CASSPGTVNTGELFF. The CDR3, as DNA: TGTGCCAGCTCACCTGGGACAGTGAACACCGGGGAGCTGTTTTTT. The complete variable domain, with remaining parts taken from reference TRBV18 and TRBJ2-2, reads NAGVMQNPRHLVRRRGQEARLRCSPMKGHSHVYWYRQLPEEGLKFMVYLQKENIIDESGMPKERFSAEFPKEGPSILRIQQVVRGDSAAYFCASSPGTVNTGELFFGEGSRLTVL.

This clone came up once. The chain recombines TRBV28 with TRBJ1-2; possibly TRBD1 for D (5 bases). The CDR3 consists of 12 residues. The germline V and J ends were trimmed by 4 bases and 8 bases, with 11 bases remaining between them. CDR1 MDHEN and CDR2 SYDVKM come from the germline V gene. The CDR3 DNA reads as TGTGCCAGCAGTTCCAGGGAACGGGGCTACACCTTC. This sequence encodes CASSSRERGYTF.

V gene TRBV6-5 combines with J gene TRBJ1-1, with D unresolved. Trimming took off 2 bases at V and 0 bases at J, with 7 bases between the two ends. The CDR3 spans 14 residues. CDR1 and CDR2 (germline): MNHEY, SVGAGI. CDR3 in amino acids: CASSYPGLNTEAFF. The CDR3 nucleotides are TGTGCCAGCAGTTACCCCGGCTTGAACACTGAAGCTTTCTTT.

In nucleotides, the CDR3 is TGTGCCAGCTTGGACTTCGGAGGGGCCTCCTACAATGAGCAGTTCTTC. It encodes CASLDFGGASYNEQFF. The genes are TRBV27 and TRBJ2-1, with TRBD2 as a possible D gene (6 bases). This CDR3 spans 16 amino acids. Trimming removed 8 bases at V and 0 bases at J, with 17 bases between. The germline V gene encodes CDR1 MNHEY and CDR2 SMNVEV (reference sequence).

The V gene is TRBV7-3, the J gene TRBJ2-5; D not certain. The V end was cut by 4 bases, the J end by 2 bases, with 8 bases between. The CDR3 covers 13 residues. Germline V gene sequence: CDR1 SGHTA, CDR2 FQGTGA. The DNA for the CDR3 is TGTGCCAGCAGCTCAGGAAATCAAGAGACCCAGTACTTC. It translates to CASSSGNQETQYF. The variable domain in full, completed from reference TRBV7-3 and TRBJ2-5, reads GAGVSQTPSNKVTEKGKYVELRCDPISGHTALYWYRQSLGQGPEFLIYFQGTGAADDSGLPNDRFFAVRPEGSVSTLKIQRTERGDSAVYLCASSSGNQETQYFGPGTRLLVL.

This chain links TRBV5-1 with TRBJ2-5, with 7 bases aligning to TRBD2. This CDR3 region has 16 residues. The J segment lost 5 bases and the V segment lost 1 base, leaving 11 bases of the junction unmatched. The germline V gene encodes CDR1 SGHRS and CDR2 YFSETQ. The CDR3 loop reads CASSLTPGGGRETQYF. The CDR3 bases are TGCGCCAGCAGCTTGACCCCCGGGGGAGGGCGGGAGACCCAGTACTTC.

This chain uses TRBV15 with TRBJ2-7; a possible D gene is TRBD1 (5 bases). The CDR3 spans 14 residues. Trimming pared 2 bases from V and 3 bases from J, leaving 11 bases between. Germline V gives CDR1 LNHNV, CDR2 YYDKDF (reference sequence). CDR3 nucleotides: TGTGCCACCAGCAGATACGTTGACAGCTACGAGCAGTACTTC. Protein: CATSRYVDSYEQYF.

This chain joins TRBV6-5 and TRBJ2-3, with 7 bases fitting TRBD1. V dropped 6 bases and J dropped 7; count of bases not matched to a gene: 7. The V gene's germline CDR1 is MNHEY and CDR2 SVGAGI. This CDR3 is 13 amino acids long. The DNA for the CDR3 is TGTGCCAGCAGCCCCCGACAGGGTTATACGCAGTATTTT. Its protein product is CASSPRQGYTQYF.

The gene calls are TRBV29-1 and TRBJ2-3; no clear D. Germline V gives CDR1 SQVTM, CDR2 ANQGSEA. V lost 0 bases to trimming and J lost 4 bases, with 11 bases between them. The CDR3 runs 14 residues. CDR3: CSVEDRTVPDTQYF. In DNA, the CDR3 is TGCAGCGTTGAAGATCGAACAGTGCCAGATACGCAGTATTTT.

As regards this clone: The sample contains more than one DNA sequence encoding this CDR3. This CDR3 is CASSYSGREETQYF. DNA for the CDR3: TGTGCCAGCAGTTACTCGGGGCGGGAAGAGACCCAGTACTTC. This rearrangement joins TRBV6-5 to TRBJ2-5; D tentatively fits TRBD1 or TRBD2 (5 bases each). The V gene's germline CDR1 is MNHEY and CDR2 SVGAGI. V shed 0 bases and J shed 3 bases, with 8 bases lying between them. CDR3 length equals 14 residues.

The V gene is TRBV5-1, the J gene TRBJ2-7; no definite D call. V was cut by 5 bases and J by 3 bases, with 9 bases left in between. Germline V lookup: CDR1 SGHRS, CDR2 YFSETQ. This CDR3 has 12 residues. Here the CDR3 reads CASSYSGYEQYF. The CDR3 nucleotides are TGCGCCAGCAGTTATTCAGGCTACGAGCAGTACTTC. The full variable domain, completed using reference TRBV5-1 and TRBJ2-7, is KAGVTQTPRYLIKTRGQQVTLSCSPISGHRSVSWYQQTPGQGLQFLFEYFSETQRNKGNFPGRFSGRQFSNSRSEMNVSTLELGDSALYLCASSYSGYEQYFGPGTRLTVT.

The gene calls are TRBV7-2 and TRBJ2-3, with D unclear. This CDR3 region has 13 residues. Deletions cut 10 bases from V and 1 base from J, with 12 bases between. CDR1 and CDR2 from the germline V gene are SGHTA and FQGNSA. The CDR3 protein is CATRSGGTDTQYF. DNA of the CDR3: TGTGCCACCCGCTCAGGAGGCACAGATACGCAGTATTTT.

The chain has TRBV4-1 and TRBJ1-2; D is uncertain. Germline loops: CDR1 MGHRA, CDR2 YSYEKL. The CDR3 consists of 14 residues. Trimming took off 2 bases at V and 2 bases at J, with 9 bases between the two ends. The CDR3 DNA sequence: TGCGCCAGCAGCCAACCGTTGGGGAACTATGGCTACACCTTC. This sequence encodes CASSQPLGNYGYTF.

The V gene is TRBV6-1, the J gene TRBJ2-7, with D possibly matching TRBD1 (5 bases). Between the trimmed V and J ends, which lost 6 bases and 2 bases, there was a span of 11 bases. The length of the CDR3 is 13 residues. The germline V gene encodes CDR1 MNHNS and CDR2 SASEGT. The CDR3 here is CASRSTVTYEQYF. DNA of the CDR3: TGTGCCAGCAGATCGACAGTCACCTACGAGCAGTACTTC.

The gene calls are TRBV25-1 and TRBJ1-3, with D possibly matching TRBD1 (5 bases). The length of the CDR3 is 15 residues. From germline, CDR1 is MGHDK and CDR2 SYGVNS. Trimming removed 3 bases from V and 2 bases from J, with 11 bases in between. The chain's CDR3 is CASSDGWGTGNTIYF. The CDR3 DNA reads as TGTGCCAGCAGTGACGGCTGGGGCACTGGAAACACCATATATTTT.